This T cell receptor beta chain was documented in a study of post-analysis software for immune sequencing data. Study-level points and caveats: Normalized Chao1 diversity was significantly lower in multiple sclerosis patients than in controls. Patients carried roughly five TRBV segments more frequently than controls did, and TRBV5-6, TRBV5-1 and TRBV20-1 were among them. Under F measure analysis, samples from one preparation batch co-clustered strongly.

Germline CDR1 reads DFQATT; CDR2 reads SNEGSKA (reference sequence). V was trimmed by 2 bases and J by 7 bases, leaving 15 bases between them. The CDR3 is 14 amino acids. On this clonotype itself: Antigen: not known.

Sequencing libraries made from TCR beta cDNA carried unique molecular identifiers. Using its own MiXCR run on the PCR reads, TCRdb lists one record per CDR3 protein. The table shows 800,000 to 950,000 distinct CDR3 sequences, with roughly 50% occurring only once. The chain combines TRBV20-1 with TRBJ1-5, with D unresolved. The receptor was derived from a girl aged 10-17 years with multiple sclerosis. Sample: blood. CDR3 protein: CSARSPGLYQPQHF. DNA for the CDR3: TGCAGTGCTAGATCCCCGGGCCTCTACCAGCCCCAGCATTTT.